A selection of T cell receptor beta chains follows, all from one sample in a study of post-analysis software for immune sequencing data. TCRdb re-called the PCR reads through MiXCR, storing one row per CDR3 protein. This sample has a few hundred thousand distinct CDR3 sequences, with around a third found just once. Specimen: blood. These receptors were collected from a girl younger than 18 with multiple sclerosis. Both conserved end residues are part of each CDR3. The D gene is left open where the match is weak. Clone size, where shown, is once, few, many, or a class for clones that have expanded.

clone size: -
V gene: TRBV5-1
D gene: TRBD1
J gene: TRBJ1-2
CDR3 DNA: TGCGCCAGCAGCTTGGCCGTACAGGGGATAGGAGATGGCTACACCTTC
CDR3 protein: CASSLAVQGIGDGYTF

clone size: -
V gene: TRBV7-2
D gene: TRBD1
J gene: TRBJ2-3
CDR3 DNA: TGTGCCAGCAGCCCCCTAGCAGGGGGTACTCCTGGCACAGATACGCAGTATTTT
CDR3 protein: CASSPLAGGTPGTDTQYF

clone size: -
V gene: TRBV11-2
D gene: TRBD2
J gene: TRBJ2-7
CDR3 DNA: TGTGCCAGCAGCTTAGACGGACTAGCGGACCAATACTTCTACGAGCAGTACTTC
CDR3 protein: CASSLDGLADQYFYEQYF

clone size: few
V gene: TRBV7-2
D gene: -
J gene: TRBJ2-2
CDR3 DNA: TGTGCCAGCAGCCGAGGGGTAGTGAACACCGGGGAGCTGTTTTTT
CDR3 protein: CASSRGVVNTGELFF

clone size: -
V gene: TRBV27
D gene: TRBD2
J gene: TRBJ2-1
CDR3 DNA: TGTGCCAGCAGTGCGGGGGGGTCCAATGAGCAGTTCTTC
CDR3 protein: CASSAGGSNEQFF

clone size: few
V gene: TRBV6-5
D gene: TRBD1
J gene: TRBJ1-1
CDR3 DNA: TGTGCCAGCGACAGGGGTGGTGAAGCTTTCTTT
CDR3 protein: CASDRGGEAFF

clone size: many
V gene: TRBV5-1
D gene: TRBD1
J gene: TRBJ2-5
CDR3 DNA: TGCGCCAGCAGCTTGGCCGTCAGGGGGCGACAAGAGACCCAGTACTTC
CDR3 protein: CASSLAVRGRQETQYF

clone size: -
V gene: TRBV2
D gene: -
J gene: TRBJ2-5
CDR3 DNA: TGTGCCAGCAGTGTGGAGGTCTCGGAGACCCAGTACTTC
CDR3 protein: CASSVEVSETQYF

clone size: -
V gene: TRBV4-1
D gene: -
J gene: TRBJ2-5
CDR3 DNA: TGCGCCAGCAGCCAGTTGGGACTGGTCCTCGGGGAGACCCAGTACTTC
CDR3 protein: CASSQLGLVLGETQYF

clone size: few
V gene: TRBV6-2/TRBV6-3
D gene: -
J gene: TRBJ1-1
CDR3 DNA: TGTGCCAGCAGTTACTCGATGGGGTATGTGAACACTGAAGCTTTCTTT
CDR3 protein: CASSYSMGYVNTEAFF

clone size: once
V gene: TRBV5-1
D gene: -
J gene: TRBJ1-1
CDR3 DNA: TGCGCCAGCAGCTTGGCGGGCATTTCAGGTACTTTCTTT
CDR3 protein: CASSLAGISGTFF

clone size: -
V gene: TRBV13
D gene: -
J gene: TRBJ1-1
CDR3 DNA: TGTGCCAGCAGCCCAAGGGACGCCTACACTGAAGCTTTCTTT
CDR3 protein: CASSPRDAYTEAFF

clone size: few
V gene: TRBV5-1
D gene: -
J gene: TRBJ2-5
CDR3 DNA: TGCGCCAGCAGACCGGACTTCGGTGGGCGAGAGACCCAGTACTTC
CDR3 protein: CASRPDFGGRETQYF

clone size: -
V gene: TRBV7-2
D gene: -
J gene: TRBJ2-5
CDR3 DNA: TGTGCCAGCAGCTTAGACGATTGGGCCAGGGGGACCCAGTACTTC
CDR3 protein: CASSLDDWARGTQYF

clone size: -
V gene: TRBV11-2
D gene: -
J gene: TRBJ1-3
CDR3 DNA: TGTGCCAGCAGCTTAGATCAGAGCTCTGGAAACACCATATATTTT
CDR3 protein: CASSLDQSSGNTIYF

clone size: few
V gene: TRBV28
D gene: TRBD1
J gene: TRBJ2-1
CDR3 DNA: TGTGCCAGCAGGACGACAGGGTCCAGCTCCTACAATGAGCAGTTCTTC
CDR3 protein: CASRTTGSSSYNEQFF

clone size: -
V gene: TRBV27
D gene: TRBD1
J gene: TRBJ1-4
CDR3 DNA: TGTGCCAGCAGTTGGGACAGGGAAAGTGAAAAACTGTTTTTT
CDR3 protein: CASSWDRESEKLFF

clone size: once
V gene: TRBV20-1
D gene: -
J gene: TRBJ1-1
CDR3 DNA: TGCAGTGCTAGAGGACCAGGGCGCACTGAAGCTTTCTTT
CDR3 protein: CSARGPGRTEAFF

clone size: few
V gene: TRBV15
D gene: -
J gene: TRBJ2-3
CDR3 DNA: TGTGCCACCAGCAGTGCTGGGGGAGATACGCAGTATTTT
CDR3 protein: CATSSAGGDTQYF

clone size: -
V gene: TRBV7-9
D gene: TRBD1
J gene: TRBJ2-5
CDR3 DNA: TGTGCCAGCAGCCTAGAGGGACAGGGAAGAGTCTGGACCTACAATGAGCAGTACTTC
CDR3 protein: CASSLEGQGRVWTYNEQYF

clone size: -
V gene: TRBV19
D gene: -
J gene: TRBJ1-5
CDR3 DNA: TGTGCCAGTAGTCGACAGGTCGGCAATCAGCCCCAGCATTTT
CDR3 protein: CASSRQVGNQPQHF

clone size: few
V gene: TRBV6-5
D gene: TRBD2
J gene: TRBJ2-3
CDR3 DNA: TGTGCCAGCAACATCCGGACTAGCGCAAGCACAGATACGCAGTATTTT
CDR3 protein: CASNIRTSASTDTQYF

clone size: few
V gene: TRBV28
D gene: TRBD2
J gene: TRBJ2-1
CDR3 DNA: TGTGCCATTAGCGGGGCTTCCTACAATGAGCAGTTCTTC
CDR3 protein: CAISGASYNEQFF

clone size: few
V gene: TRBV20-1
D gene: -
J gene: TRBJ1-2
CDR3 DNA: TGCAGTGCCTGGAGGGGTGGAGGGATCTATGGCTACACCTTC
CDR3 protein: CSAWRGGGIYGYTF

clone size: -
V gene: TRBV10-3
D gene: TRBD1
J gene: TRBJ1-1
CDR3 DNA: TGTGCCATCAGTGAGTGGACAGGGATGGACACTGAAGCTTTCTTT
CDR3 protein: CAISEWTGMDTEAFF

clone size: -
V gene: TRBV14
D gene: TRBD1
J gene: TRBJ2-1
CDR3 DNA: TGTGCCAGCAGCCAAGTCGGACAGGGGGGGACCGGGACCCAGTTCTTC
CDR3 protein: CASSQVGQGGTGTQFF

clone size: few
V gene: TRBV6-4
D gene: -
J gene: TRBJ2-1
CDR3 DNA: TGTGCCAGCAGTGACTCGGCGCTTGGGGATAATGAGCAGTTCTTC
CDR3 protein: CASSDSALGDNEQFF

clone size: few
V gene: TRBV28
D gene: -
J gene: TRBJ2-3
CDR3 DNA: TGTGCCAGCAGTTTTAGTTGGGGCAACCTCCGCGATACGCAGTATTTT
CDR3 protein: CASSFSWGNLRDTQYF

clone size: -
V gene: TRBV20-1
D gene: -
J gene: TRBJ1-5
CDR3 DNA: TGCAGTGCTAGTTCCGCGGCGAATTACGAGCAGCATTTT
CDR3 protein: CSASSAANYEQHF

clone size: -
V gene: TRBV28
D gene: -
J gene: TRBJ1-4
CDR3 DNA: TGTGCCAGCAGGAAAGAGGGGCGCGGAACTAATGAAAAACTGTTTTTT
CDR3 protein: CASRKEGRGTNEKLFF

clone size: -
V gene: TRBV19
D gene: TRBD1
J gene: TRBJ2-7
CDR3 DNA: TGTGCCAGTAGGACACCCTCCGGGACAGGGGGCAACGAGCAGTACTTC
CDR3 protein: CASRTPSGTGGNEQYF

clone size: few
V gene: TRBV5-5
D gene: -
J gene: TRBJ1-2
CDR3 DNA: TGTGCCAGCAGCCCATACCGGACAGCATATGGCTACACCTTC
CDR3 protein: CASSPYRTAYGYTF

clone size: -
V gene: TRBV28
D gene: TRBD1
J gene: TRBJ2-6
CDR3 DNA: TGTGCCAGCAGTTTAAGACAGGGAAACTCTGGGGCCAACGTCCTGACTTTC
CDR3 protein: CASSLRQGNSGANVLTF

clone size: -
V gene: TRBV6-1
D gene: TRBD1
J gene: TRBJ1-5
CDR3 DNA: TGTGCCAGCACCCCGTTTGGACAGGGCCGGATGAGTCAGCCCCAGCATTTT
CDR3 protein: CASTPFGQGRMSQPQHF

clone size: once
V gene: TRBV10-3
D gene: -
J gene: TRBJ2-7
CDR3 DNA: TGTGCCATCAGTGAGGCTCGGGACGGTGACGAGCAGTACTTC
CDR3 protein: CAISEARDGDEQYF

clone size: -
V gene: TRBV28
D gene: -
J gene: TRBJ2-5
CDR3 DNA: TGTGCCAGCAGTTTAGGGTGGAGGGGGCAAGAGACCCAGTACTTC
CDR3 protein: CASSLGWRGQETQYF

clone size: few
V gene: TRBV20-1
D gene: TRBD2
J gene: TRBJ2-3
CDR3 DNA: TGCAGTGCTAGAGATCAGCTAGCGGGCAGCACAGATACGCAGTATTTT
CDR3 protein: CSARDQLAGSTDTQYF

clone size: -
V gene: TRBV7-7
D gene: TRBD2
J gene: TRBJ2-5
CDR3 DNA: TGTGCTAGCAGCCCCCCTCTAGCGGACCCCCAAGAGACCCAGTACTTC
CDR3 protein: CASSPPLADPQETQYF

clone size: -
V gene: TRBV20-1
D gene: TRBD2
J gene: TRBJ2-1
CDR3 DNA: TGCAGTGCTAGAGACCCGACTAGCGGGGGGAACAATGAGCAGTTCTTC
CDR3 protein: CSARDPTSGGNNEQFF

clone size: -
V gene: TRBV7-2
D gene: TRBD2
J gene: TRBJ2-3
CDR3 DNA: TGTGCCAGCAGCTTAGAGGCTAGCGGGGGCGCAGATACGCAGTATTTT
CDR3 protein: CASSLEASGGADTQYF

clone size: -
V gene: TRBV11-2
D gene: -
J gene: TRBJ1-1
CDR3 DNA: TGTGCCAGCAGCCGATCAGATATGAACACTGAAGCTTTCTTT
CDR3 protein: CASSRSDMNTEAFF

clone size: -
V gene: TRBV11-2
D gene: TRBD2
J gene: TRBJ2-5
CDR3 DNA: TGTGCCAGCAGCTTACCGGGACTAGGACAGGAGACCCAGTACTTC
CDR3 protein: CASSLPGLGQETQYF

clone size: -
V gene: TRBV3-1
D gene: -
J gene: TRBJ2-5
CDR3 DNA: TGTGCCAGCAGCCAGCGGGTAACGGGGCAAGAGACCCAGTACTTC
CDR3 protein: CASSQRVTGQETQYF

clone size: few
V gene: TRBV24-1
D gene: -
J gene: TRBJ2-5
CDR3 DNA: TGTGCCACCAGTGATCCCGGGACAAAGCAAGAGACCCAGTACTTC
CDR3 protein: CATSDPGTKQETQYF

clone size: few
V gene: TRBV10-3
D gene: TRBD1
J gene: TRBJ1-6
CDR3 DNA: TGTGCCATCAGGGCTGACAGGGACCATCCACCCCTCCACTTT
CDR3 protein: CAIRADRDHPPLHF

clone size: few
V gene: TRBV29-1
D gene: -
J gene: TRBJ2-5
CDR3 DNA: TGCAGCGTTGAGGGTCCTAGAGACCAGTACTTC
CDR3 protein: CSVEGPRDQYF

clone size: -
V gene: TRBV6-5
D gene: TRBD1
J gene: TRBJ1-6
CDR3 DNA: TGTGCCAGCACTATATCAGGGGGGAGTTCACCCCTCCACTTT
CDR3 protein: CASTISGGSSPLHF

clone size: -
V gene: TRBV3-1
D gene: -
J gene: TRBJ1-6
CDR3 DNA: TGTGCCAGCAGACCCAACGGCCAGGGAAGGGATTCACCCCTCCACTTT
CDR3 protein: CASRPNGQGRDSPLHF

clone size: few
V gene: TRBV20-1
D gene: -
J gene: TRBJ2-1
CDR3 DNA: TGCAGTGCTATCCGAGGGACCACGCTAAATGAGCAGTTCTTC
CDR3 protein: CSAIRGTTLNEQFF

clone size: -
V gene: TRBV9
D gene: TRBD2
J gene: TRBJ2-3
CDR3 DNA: TGTGCCAGCAGCGTAGTGTCGGGACTAGTGCTCGGAGATACGCAGTATTTT
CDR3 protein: CASSVVSGLVLGDTQYF

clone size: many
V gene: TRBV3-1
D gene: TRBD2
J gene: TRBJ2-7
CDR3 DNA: TGTGCCAGCAGCCAAGTCGGGGGACTATCCTACGAGCAGTACTTC
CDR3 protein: CASSQVGGLSYEQYF

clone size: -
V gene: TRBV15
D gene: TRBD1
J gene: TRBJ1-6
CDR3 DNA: TGTGCCACCAGCCCAATCCGACAGGGGAACTCACCCCTCCACTTT
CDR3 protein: CATSPIRQGNSPLHF

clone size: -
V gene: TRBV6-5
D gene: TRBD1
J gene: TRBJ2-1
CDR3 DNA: TGTGCCAGCAGACTGACAGGGAGCTCCTACAATGAGCAGTTCTTC
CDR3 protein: CASRLTGSSYNEQFF